This record looks at one T cell receptor (beta chain) sequence and its context. As yet, its antigen is unknown. The data were obtained in a study of response to subunit inactivated influenza vaccine. Study findings and constraints: There was a suggestion from the authors that each seasonal influenza vaccination recruits few new T cells.

TCRdb reanalysed the RT-PCR reads using MiXCR and keeps one entry per CDR3 protein. The sample carries around 580,000 distinct CDR3 sequences, about an eighth recorded once. The source material was PBMCs from blood, sampled on the day of vaccination. The sequence was collected from a man aged 45-65 years who received an inactivated influenza vaccine.

The chain's CDR3 is CASSNYANTGELFF. In nucleotides, the CDR3 is TGTGCCAGCAGTAACTATGCGAACACCGGGGAGCTGTTTTTT. The V call is TRBV6-2 or TRBV6-3, the J call TRBJ2-2; D gene uncertain. V was clipped by 5 bases and J by 0 bases, with 7 bases between them. CDR3 length: 14 residues. The V gene's germline CDR1 is MNHEY and CDR2 SVGEGT.